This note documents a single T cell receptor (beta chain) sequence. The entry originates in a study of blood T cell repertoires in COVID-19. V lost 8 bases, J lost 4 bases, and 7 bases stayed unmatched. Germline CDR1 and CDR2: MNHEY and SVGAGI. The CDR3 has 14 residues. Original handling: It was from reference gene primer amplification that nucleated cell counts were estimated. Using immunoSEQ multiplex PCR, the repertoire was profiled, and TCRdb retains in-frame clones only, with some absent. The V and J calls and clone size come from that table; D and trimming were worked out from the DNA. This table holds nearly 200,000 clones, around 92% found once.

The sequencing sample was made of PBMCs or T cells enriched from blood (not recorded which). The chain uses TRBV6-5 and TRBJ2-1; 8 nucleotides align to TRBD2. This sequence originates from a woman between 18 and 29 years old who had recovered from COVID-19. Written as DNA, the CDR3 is TGTGCCAGCTCAACGGGGGGGCGGTACAATGAGCAGTTCTTC. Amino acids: CASSTGGRYNEQFF.